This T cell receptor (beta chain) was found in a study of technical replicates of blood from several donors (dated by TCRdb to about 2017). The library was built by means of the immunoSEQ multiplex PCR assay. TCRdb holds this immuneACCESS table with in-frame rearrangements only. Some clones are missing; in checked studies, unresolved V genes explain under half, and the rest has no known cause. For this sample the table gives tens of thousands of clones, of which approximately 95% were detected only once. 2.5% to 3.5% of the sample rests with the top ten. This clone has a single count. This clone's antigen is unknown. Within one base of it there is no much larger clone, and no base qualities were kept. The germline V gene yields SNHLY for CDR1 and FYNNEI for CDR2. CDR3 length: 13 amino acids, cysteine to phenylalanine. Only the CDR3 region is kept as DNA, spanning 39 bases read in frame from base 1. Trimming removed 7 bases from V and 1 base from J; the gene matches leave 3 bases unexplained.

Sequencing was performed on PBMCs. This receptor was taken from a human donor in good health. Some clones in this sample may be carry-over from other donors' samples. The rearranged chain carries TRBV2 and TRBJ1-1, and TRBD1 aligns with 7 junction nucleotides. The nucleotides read TGTGCCAGCAATCGGGACAGGAACACTGAAGCTTTCTTT. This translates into CASNRDRNTEAFF.